This T cell receptor beta chain was recovered during a study of synovial regulatory T cells in juvenile arthritis. Across the study: Treatments: a few naive, six methotrexate, one methotrexate plus infliximab, one unknown. Overall study findings and caveats: TCR diversity was lower in inflammation-associated blood Treg cells than in other blood Treg cells. Synovial Tregs shared more CDR3 sequences with iaTregs than other blood Tregs.

Donors were around eleven juvenile idiopathic arthritis patients with active disease, 3 polyarticular and 8 oligoarticular. Points on this clone: Its antigen is unidentified.

Repertoires were generated with immunoSEQ multiplex PCR, while TCRdb's copy carries only in-frame clones and drops some. The listing contains 7,000 to 8,000 clones. Per the germline V gene, CDR1 is MGHRA and CDR2 is YSYEKL. The CDR3 is made up of 16 amino acids. The coding DNA is unavailable. The sequenced sample was Treg cells from blood. The subset: remaining (HLA-DR-negative) circulating blood Treg cells. The chain uses TRBV4-1 and TRBJ1-4; TCRdb's D call, TRBD1, is unchecked because there is no DNA. The source of this sequence is a donor younger than 30 with juvenile idiopathic arthritis. The CDR3 loop reads CASSQDRGTANEKLFF.